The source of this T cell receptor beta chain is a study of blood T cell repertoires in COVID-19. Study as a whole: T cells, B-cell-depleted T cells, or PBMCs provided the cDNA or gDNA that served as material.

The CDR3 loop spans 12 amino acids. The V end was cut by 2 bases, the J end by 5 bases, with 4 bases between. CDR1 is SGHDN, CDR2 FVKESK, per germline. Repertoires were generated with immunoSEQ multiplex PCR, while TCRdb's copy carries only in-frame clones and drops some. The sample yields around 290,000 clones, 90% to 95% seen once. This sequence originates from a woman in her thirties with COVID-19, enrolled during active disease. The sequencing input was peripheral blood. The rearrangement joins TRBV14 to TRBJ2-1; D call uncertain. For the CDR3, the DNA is TGTGCCAGCAGCCAAATTAACAATGAGCAGTTCTTC. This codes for CASSQINNEQFF.